The rows below give T cell receptor beta chains drawn from one sample of a study of blood T cell repertoires in COVID-19. Using immunoSEQ multiplex PCR, the repertoire was profiled, and TCRdb retains in-frame clones only, with some absent. In the table there are approximately 150,000 clones, around 81% of which are singletons. The sample taken for sequencing was peripheral blood. Every receptor here comes from a human donor in a cohort sampled during active COVID-19. The CDR3 runs from the conserved cysteine through the conserved F or W. D genes are given only for firm matches.

CASSPQASSYNSPLHF,-,TRBJ1-6,TRBV19
CASSLNIGQEKLFF,-,TRBJ1-4,TRBV5-1
CASSPTQGLGYTF,-,TRBJ1-2,TRBV6-5
CASSRDRGVPLGGYTF,TRBD1,TRBJ1-2,TRBV19
CASSLARVRSGELFF,-,TRBJ2-2,TRBV7-2
CASGVAGVEETQYF,TRBD2,TRBJ2-5,TRBV19
CASSFPTGGAGEAFF,TRBD1,TRBJ1-1,TRBV7-9
CASSPSGSFPNEQFF,-,TRBJ2-1,TRBV18
CASSLAGTSGQETQYF,TRBD2,TRBJ2-5,TRBV5-8
CAWSTWGLAGGGETQYF,TRBD2,TRBJ2-5,TRBV30
CSVGQGAGTEAFF,TRBD1,TRBJ1-1,TRBV29-1
CASKFAGGIDGYTF,TRBD1,TRBJ1-2,TRBV6-5
CASSLNSQGYNEKLFF,-,TRBJ1-4,TRBV9
CASSPFTGEQETQYF,TRBD1,TRBJ2-5,TRBV27
CASRDRAGDTEAFF,-,TRBJ1-1,TRBV2
CASQTGLRYNEQFF,-,TRBJ2-1,TRBV5-5
CASSFSRSSLLFF,-,TRBJ1-4,TRBV6-2/TRBV6-3
CASSVATGRGEETQYF,-,TRBJ2-5,TRBV9
CASSRDSNTGELFF,-,TRBJ2-2,TRBV19
CASSLRVRGGRGSNQPQHF,-,TRBJ1-5,TRBV27
CASSVGTEYNSPLHF,TRBD1,TRBJ1-6,TRBV9
CASSPGKSTEAFF,-,TRBJ1-1,TRBV7-9
CASSQRQHNQPQHF,-,TRBJ1-5,TRBV28
CASSIAQANYGYTF,-,TRBJ1-2,TRBV19
CASSPGLAGGNEQFF,TRBD2,TRBJ2-1,TRBV7-9
CASSLSHLVNEQFF,-,TRBJ2-1,TRBV3-1/TRBV3-2
CASSPRRLDVDEQFF,-,TRBJ2-1,TRBV19
CASSIWGQGFGELFF,TRBD1,TRBJ2-2,TRBV19
CASSQGQEYSPLHF,TRBD1,TRBJ1-6,TRBV16
CASSLRNGLAGEQFF,TRBD2,TRBJ2-1,TRBV7-9
CASSMHQASGTYEQYF,TRBD2,TRBJ2-7,TRBV19